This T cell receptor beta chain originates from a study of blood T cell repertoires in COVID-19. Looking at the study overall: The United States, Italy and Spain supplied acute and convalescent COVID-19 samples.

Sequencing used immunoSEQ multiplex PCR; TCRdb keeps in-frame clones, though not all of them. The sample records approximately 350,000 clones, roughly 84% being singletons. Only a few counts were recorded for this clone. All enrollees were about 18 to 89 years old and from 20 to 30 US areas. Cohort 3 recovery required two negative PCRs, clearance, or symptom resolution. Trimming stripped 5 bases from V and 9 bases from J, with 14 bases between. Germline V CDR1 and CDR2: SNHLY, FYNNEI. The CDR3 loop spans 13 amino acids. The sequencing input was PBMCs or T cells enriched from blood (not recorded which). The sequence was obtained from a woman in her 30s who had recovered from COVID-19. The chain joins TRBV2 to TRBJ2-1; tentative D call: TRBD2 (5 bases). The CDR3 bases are TGTGCCAGCAGTACTGGAGTCGCGGGTGAGCAGTTCTTC. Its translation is CASSTGVAGEQFF.